Reported below is one T cell receptor beta chain. Its antigen is not identified. A much more abundant neighbour one base away suggests this may be a read error. The data were obtained in a study of blood T cells in healthy people across ages. Findings of the study overall: Long-lived and aged donors differed, with more naive CD4+ cells and higher diversity in the long-lived.

Healthy Caucasian individuals from Russia aged about 6 to 100 were enrolled as donors. Per the germline V gene, CDR1 is SGHRS and CDR2 is YFSETQ. V shed 4 bases, J shed 11 bases, and the junction held 11 bases outside the gene matches. The CDR3 sequence is 14 residues long. The second PCR ran 7 to 11 cycles with a sample-barcoded 5' primer and J-beta primers. TCRdb reprocessed the 5' RACE reads with MiXCR, giving one entry per CDR3 protein. In the table there are approximately 810,000 distinct CDR3 sequences, around 36% of which are singletons. This TCR was recovered from a young man in good health. The chain has TRBV5-1 and TRBJ2-5; 10 bases are a match to TRBD1. Source material: blood. This chain's CDR3 is CASSHPGTGDEQYF. As DNA, the CDR3 is TGCGCCAGCAGCCATCCCGGGACAGGGGATGAGCAGTACTTC.